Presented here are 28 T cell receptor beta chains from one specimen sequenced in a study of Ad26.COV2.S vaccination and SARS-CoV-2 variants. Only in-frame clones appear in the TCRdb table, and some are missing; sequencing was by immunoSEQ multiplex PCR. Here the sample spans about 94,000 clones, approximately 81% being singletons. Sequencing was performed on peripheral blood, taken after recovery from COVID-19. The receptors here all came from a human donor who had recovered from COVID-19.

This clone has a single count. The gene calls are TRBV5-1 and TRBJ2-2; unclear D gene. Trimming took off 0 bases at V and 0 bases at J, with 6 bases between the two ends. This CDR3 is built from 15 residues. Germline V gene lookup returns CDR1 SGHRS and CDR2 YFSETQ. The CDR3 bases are TGCGCCAGCAGCTTGGGGGCAGCGAACACCGGGGAGCTGTTTTTT. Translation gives CASSLGAANTGELFF.

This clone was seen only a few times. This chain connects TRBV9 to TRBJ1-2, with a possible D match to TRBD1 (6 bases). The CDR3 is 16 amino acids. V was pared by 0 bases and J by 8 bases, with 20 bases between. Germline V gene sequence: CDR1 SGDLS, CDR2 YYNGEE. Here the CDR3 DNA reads TGTGCCAGCAGCGTAGGCTCAACAGGACAGCATCGAGGCTACACCTTC. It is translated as CASSVGSTGQHRGYTF.

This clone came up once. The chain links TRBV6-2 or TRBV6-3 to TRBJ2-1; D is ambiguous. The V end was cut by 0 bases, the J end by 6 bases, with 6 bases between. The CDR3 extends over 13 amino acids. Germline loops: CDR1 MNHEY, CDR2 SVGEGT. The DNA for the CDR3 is TGTGCCAGCAGTTACTCGAATGTCAATGAGCAGTTCTTC. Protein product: CASSYSNVNEQFF.

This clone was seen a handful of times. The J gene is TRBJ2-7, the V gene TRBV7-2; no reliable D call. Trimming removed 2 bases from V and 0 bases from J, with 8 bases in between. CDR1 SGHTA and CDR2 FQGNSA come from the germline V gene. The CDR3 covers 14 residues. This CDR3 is CASSLQFSSYEQYF. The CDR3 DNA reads TGTGCCAGCAGCTTACAGTTTAGCTCCTACGAGCAGTACTTC.

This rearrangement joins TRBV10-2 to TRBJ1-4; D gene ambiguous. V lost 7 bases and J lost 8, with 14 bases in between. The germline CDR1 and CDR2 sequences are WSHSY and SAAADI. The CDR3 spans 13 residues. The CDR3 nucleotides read TGCGCCAGCAACGAGGGTGGGGAAGAAAAACTGTTTTTT. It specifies CASNEGGEEKLFF.

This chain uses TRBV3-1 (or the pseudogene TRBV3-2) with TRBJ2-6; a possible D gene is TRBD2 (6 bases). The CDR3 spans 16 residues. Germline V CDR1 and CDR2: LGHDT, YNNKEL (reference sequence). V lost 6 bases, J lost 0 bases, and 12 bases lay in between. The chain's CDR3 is CASSLAPTSGANVLTF. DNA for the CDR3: TGTGCCAGCAGTCTAGCGCCCACCTCTGGGGCCAACGTCCTGACTTTC.

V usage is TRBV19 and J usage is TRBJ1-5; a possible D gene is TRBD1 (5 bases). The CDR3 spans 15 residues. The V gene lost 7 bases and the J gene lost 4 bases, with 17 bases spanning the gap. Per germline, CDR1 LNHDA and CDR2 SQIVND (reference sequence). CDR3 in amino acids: CASIWGASSNQPQHF. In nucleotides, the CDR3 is TGTGCCAGTATTTGGGGCGCATCCTCTAATCAGCCCCAGCATTTT.

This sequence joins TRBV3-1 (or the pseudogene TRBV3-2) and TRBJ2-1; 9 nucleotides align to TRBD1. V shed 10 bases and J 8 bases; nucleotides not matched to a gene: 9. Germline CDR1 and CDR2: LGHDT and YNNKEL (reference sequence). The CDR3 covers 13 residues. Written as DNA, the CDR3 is TGTGCCACCAGAACAGGGGGCGAGTATGAGCAGTTCTTC. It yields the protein CATRTGGEYEQFF.

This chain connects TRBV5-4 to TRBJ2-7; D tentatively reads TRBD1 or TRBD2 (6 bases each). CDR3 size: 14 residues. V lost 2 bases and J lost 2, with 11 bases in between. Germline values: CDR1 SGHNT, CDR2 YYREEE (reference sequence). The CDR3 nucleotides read TGTGCCAGCAGCTTTCGGGGGCCAGCCTACGAGCAGTACTTC. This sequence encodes CASSFRGPAYEQYF.

DNA of the CDR3: TGTGCCAGCAGTTATGGGTTTTCCAATGAGCAGTTCTTC. This sequence encodes CASSYGFSNEQFF. This chain uses TRBV6-2 or TRBV6-3 with TRBJ2-1; no clear D. In germline, CDR1 is MNHEY, CDR2 SVGEGT. This CDR3 spans 13 amino acids. The ends were cut back, 3 bases at V and 6 bases at J, with 9 bases in the middle.

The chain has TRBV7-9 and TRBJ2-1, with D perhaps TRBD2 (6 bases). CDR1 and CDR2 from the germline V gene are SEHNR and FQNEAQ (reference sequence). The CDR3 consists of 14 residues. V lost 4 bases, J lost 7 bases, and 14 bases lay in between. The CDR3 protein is CASSWVRGRNEQFF. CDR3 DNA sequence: TGTGCCAGCAGCTGGGTCCGAGGGAGGAATGAGCAGTTCTTC.

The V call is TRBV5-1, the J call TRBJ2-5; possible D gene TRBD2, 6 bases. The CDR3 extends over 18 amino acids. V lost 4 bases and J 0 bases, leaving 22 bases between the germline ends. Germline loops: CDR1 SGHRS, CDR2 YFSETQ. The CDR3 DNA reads TGCGCCAGCAGCGGAGGGACGGCCTTTGGGGACTACCAAGAGACCCAGTACTTC. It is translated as CASSGGTAFGDYQETQYF.

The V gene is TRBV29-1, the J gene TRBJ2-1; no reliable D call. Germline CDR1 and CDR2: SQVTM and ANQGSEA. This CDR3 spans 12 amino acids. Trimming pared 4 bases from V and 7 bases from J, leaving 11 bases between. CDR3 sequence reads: CSVGLRWNEQFF. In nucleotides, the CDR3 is TGCAGCGTTGGTCTCAGGTGGAATGAGCAGTTCTTC.

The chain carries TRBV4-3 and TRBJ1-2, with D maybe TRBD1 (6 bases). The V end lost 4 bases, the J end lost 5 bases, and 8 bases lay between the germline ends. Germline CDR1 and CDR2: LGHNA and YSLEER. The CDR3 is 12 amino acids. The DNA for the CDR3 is TGCGCCAGCAGCCTACAGGGATATGGCTACACCTTC. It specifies CASSLQGYGYTF.

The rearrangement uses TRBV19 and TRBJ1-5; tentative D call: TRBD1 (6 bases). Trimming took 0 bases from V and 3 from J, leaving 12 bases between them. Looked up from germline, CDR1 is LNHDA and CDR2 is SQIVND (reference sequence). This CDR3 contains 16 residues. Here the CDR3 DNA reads TGTGCCAGTAGTATAGATACAGGGTCAGACAATCAGCCCCAGCATTTT. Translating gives CASSIDTGSDNQPQHF.

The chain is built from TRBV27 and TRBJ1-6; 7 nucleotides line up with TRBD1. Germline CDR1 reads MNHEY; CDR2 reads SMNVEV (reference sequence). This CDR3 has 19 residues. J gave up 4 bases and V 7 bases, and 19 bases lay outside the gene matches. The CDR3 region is CASTYTAPQPGQYNSPLHF. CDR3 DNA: TGTGCCAGCACCTATACTGCTCCCCAACCGGGACAGTATAATTCACCCCTCCACTTT.

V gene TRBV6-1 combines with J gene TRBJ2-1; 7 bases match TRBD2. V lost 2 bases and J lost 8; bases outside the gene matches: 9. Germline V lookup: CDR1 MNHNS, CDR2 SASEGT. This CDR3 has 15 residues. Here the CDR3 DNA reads TGTGCCAGCAGTGAACTTGGGGGGGAAGGGGATGAGCAGTTCTTC. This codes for CASSELGGEGDEQFF.

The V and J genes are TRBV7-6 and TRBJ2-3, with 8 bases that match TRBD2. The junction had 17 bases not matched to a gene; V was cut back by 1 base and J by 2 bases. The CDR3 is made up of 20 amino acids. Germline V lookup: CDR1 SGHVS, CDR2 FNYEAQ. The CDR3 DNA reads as TGTGCCAGCAGCTTAGTCGTACCCGGGGGGACTAGACGGGTCACAGATACGCAGTATTTT. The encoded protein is CASSLVVPGGTRRVTDTQYF.

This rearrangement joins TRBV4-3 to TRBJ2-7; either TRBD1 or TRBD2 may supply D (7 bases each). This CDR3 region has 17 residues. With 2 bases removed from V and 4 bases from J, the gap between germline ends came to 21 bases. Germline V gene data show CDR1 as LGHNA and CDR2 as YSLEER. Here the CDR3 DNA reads TGCGCCAGCAGCCAATCCCTGGGGGGGACAGTGCCTTACGAGCAGTACTTC. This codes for CASSQSLGGTVPYEQYF.

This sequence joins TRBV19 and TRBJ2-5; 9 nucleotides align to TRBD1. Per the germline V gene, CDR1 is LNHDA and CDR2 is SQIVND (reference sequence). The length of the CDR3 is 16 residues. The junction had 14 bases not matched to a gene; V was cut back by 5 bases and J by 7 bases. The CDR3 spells CASSATGGGLGRTQYF. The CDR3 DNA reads TGTGCCAGTAGTGCAACAGGGGGCGGCTTGGGGAGGACCCAGTACTTC. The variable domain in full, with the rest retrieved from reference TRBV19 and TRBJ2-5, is DGGITQSPKYLFRKEGQNVTLSCEQNLNHDAMYWYRQDPGQGLRLIYYSQIVNDFQKGDIAEGYSVSREKKESFPLTVTSAQKNPTAFYLCASSATGGGLGRTQYFGPGTRLLVL.

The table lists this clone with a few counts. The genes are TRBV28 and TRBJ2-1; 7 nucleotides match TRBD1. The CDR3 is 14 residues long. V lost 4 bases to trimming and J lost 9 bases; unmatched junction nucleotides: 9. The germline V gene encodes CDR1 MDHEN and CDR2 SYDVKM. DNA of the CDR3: TGTGCCAGCAGTTCCGTTAATGAGGGGGCTGAGCAGTTCTTC. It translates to CASSSVNEGAEQFF. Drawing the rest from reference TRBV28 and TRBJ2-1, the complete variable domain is DVKVTQSSRYLVKRTGEKVFLECVQDMDHENMFWYRQDPGLGLRLIYFSYDVKMKEKGDIPEGYSVSREKKERFSLILESASTNQTSMYLCASSSVNEGAEQFFGPGTRLTVL.

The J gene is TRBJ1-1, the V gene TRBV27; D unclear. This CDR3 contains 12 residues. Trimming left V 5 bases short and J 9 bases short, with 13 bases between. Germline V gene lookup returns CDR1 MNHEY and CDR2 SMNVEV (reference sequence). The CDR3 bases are TGTGCCAGCAGTCCTTCCGGACTCCAAGCTTTCTTT. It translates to CASSPSGLQAFF.

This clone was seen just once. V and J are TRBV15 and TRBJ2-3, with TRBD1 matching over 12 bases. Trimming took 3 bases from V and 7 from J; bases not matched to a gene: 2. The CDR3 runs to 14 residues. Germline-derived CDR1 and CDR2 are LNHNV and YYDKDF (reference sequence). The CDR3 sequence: CATSRGQGANTQYF. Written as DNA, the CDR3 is TGTGCCACCAGCAGGGGACAGGGGGCGAATACGCAGTATTTT. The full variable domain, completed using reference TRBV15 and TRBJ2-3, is DAMVIQNPRYQVTQFGKPVTLSCSQTLNHNVMYWYQQKSSQAPKLLFHYYDKDFNNEADTPDNFQSRRPNTSFCFLDIRSPGLGDTAMYLCATSRGQGANTQYFGPGTRLTVL.

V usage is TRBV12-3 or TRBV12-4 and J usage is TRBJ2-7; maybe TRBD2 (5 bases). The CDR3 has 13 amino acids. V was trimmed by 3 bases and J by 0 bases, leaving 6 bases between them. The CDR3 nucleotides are TGTGCCAGCAGTTTCGGACTCTCCTACGAGCAGTACTTC. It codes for CASSFGLSYEQYF.

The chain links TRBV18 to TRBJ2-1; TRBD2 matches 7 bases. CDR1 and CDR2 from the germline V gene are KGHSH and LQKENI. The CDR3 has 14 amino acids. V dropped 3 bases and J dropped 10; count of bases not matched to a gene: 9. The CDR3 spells CASSPRPGRTEQFF. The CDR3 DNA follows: TGTGCCAGCTCACCGCGCCCCGGGAGGACAGAGCAGTTCTTC.

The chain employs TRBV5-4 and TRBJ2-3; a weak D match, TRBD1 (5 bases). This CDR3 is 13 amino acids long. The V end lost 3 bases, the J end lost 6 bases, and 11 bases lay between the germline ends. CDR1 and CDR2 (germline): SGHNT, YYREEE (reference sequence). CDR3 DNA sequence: TGTGCCAGCAGCTGGAATGGGGCCGATACGCAGTATTTT. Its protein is CASSWNGADTQYF.

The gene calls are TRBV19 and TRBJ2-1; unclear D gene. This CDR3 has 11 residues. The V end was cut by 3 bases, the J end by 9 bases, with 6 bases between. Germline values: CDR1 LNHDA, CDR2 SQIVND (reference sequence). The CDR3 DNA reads TGTGCCAGTAGTATCCCTCGTGAGCAGTTCTTC. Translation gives CASSIPREQFF. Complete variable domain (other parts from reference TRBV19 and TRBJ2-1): DGGITQSPKYLFRKEGQNVTLSCEQNLNHDAMYWYRQDPGQGLRLIYYSQIVNDFQKGDIAEGYSVSREKKESFPLTVTSAQKNPTAFYLCASSIPREQFFGPGTRLTVL.

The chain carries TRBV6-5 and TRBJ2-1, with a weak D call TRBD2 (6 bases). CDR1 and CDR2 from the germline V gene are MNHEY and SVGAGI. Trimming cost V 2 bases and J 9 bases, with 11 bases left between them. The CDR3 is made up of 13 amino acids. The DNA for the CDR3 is TGTGCCAGCAGTTACCTAGGACTAACTGAGCAGTTCTTC. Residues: CASSYLGLTEQFF.